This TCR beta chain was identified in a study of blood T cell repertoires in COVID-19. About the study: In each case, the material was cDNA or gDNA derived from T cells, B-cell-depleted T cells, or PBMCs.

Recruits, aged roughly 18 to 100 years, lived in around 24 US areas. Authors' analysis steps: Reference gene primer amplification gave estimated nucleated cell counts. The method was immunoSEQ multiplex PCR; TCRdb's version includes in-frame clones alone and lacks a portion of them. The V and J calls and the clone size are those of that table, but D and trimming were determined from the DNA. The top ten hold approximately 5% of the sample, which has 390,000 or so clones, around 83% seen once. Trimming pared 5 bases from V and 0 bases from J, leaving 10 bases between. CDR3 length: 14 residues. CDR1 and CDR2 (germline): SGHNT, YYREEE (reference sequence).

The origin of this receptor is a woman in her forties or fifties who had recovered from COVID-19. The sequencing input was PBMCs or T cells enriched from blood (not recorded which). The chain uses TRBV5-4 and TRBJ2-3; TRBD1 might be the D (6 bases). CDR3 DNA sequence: TGTGCCAGCAGTGGACAGATAAGCACAGATACGCAGTATTTT. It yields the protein CASSGQISTDTQYF.